These T cell receptor beta chains were read from a single sample in a study of blood T cell repertoires in COVID-19. The method was immunoSEQ multiplex PCR; TCRdb's version includes in-frame clones alone and lacks a portion of them. The table records about 180,000 clones, approximately 88% of them present only once. Source material: peripheral blood. Receptors originate from a woman aged 25 to 45 with acute or convalescent COVID-19. CDR3s include the opening cysteine and the closing phenylalanine or tryptophan. Fields, in order: clone size, J gene, V gene, D gene, CDR3 protein, CDR3 DNA. A D gene is named only where the DNA matches it firmly. Rows give clone size only sometimes, using once, few, many, or a class for an expanded clone.

.	TRBJ2-1	TRBV6-5	TRBD1	CASRSHGTDFNEQFF	TGTGCCAGCAGGTCCCACGGGACAGACTTCAATGAGCAGTTCTTC
.	TRBJ1-4	TRBV19	.	CASSPSATNEKLFF	TGTGCCAGTAGTCCTTCCGCAACTAATGAAAAACTGTTTTTT
few	TRBJ1-1	TRBV3-1/TRBV3-2	TRBD1	CASSRGEGQGNTEAFF	TGTGCCAGCAGCCGAGGTGAAGGACAGGGAAACACTGAAGCTTTCTTT
.	TRBJ2-1	TRBV6-6	.	CASSPLSDNEQFF	TGTGCCAGCAGTCCCCTTAGTGATAATGAGCAGTTCTTC
.	TRBJ2-1	TRBV6-5	TRBD1	CASSNWDRKFF	TGTGCCAGCAGTAACTGGGACAGAAAGTTCTTC
.	TRBJ2-3	TRBV5-1	TRBD2	CASSLVAGADTQYF	TGCGCCAGCAGCTTGGTGGCGGGGGCAGATACGCAGTATTTT
once	TRBJ1-1	TRBV28	.	CASTSPGMNTEAFF	TGTGCCAGCACTTCCCCGGGGATGAACACTGAAGCTTTCTTT
.	TRBJ1-1	TRBV10-3	.	CAISVAGVLPEAFF	TGTGCCATCAGTGTCGCGGGGGTACTTCCTGAAGCTTTCTTT
.	TRBJ2-1	TRBV29-1	.	CSAGSREQFF	TGCAGCGCGGGATCTAGGGAGCAGTTCTTC
.	TRBJ2-3	TRBV16	.	CASIGGARLGADTQYF	TGTGCCAGCATCGGAGGAGCGAGACTGGGCGCAGATACGCAGTATTTT